This is a list of T cell receptor beta chains from one sample in a study of technical replicates of blood from a handful of donors. The data were produced by immunoSEQ multiplex PCR, yet TCRdb's version contains in-frame clones alone and is incomplete. The sample includes about 49,000 clones, around nine tenths seen only once; the top ten take around 3.6%. Sequencing used PBMCs. Receptor source: a human donor in good health. Some clones in this sample may be carry-over from other donors' samples. Each CDR3 is given with its conserved first and last residue. The order of the fields is clone size, J gene, V gene, D gene, CDR3 protein, CDR3 DNA. D genes are given only for firm matches. Only part of the rows carry a size: once, few, many, or a class if the clone is expanded.

NA	TRBJ1-1	TRBV6-5	NA	CASSYSKQGTEAFF	TGTGCCAGCAGTTACTCGAAACAGGGAACTGAAGCTTTCTTT
NA	TRBJ2-5	TRBV19	NA	CASSRTGTQETQYF	TGTGCCAGTAGTAGGACCGGGACACAAGAGACCCAGTACTTC
NA	TRBJ2-5	TRBV7-2	TRBD2	CASSLFSGGRETQYF	TGTGCCAGCAGCTTATTTAGCGGGGGAAGGGAGACCCAGTACTTC
NA	TRBJ2-2	TRBV27	NA	CASSPRAPTGELFF	TGTGCCAGCTCACCGAGGGCCCCCACCGGGGAGCTGTTTTTT
NA	TRBJ2-1	TRBV5-1	TRBD2	CASSVIAGVVSEQFF	TGCGCCAGCAGCGTAATAGCGGGAGTTGTAAGTGAGCAGTTCTTC
NA	TRBJ2-1	TRBV7-9	NA	CASSLSGTSPEQFF	TGTGCCAGCAGCCTTAGCGGTACTAGCCCCGAGCAGTTCTTC
NA	TRBJ2-2	TRBV7-2	NA	CASSHDGTVGELFF	TGTGCCAGCAGCCACGACGGGACTGTCGGGGAGCTGTTTTTT
NA	TRBJ1-4	TRBV5-6	TRBD1	CASSLRLGGRGEKLFF	TGTGCCAGCAGCTTGCGGTTAGGGGGCAGGGGCGAAAAACTGTTTTTT
NA	TRBJ2-7	TRBV7-9	NA	CASSLARWDITYEQYF	TGTGCCAGCAGCTTAGCAAGGTGGGACATAACCTACGAGCAGTACTTC
NA	TRBJ1-1	TRBV2	NA	CASSNLRNTEAFF	TGTGCCAGCAGTAACTTACGGAACACTGAAGCTTTCTTT
NA	TRBJ1-2	TRBV10-3	TRBD1	CAIRDGQGDVYGYTF	TGTGCCATCAGGGATGGACAGGGGGATGTCTATGGCTACACCTTC
NA	TRBJ2-7	TRBV7-8	TRBD1	CASSLAPRGRRDEQYF	TGTGCCAGCAGCTTAGCTCCCAGGGGGCGCAGGGACGAGCAGTACTTC
once	TRBJ1-1	TRBV19	NA	CASSIVGIRVEAFF	TGTGCCAGTAGTATAGTAGGGATCAGGGTGGAAGCTTTCTTT
once	TRBJ2-5	TRBV7-6	NA	CASSQDYQRSTQYF	TGTGCCAGCAGCCAGGACTACCAACGGTCGACCCAGTACTTC
NA	TRBJ2-5	TRBV7-3	TRBD1	CASSPQGGGHLTQYF	TGTGCCAGCAGCCCACAGGGGGGCGGTCACCTAACCCAGTACTTC
NA	TRBJ1-4	TRBV6-1	NA	CASSPRSGGGLFF	TGTGCCAGCAGTCCCCGGTCTGGCGGTGGGCTGTTTTTT
NA	TRBJ1-6	TRBV12-5	NA	CASGLPAGTNNSPLHF	TGTGCTAGTGGTTTGCCCGCAGGGACAAATAATTCACCCCTCCACTTT
NA	TRBJ2-7	TRBV7-9	NA	CASSFQGYEQYF	TGTGCCAGCAGCTTCCAGGGGTACGAGCAGTACTTC
NA	TRBJ2-1	TRBV6-5	TRBD1	CASGVSGTGDEQFF	TGTGCCAGCGGGGTGTCGGGGACAGGCGATGAGCAGTTCTTC
NA	TRBJ1-1	TRBV7-9	TRBD1	CASSDRGSAEAFF	TGTGCCAGCAGTGACAGGGGTAGCGCTGAAGCTTTCTTT
NA	TRBJ1-2	TRBV7-9	NA	CASSDAAGGYTF	TGTGCCAGCAGTGATGCCGCCGGGGGCTACACCTTC
NA	TRBJ2-7	TRBV7-9	TRBD2	CASSPSGLSYEQYF	TGTGCCAGCAGTCCTAGCGGGTTGTCCTACGAGCAGTACTTC
NA	TRBJ1-3	TRBV5-8	TRBD1	CASSLGGTGAGNTIYF	TGTGCCAGCAGCCTGGGAGGGACAGGCGCAGGAAACACCATATATTTT
NA	TRBJ2-1	TRBV29-1	NA	CSVEGLGYPYNEQFF	TGCAGCGTTGAAGGACTAGGGTATCCCTACAATGAGCAGTTCTTC
NA	TRBJ1-2	TRBV10-3	NA	CAITSGNYGYTF	TGTGCCATCACGTCAGGGAACTATGGCTACACCTTC
NA	TRBJ1-1	TRBV19	NA	CASSIDAGSTEAFF	TGTGCCAGTAGTATAGATGCCGGGAGCACTGAAGCTTTCTTT
NA	TRBJ2-5	TRBV7-2	TRBD2	CASSFVAGGYQETQYF	TGTGCCAGCAGCTTTGTAGCGGGGGGGTACCAAGAGACCCAGTACTTC